A selection of T cell receptor beta chains follows, all from one sample in a study of beta chain features in type 1 diabetes. Method: immunoSEQ multiplex PCR; TCRdb's copy keeps in-frame clones and lacks some. This repertoire shows just over 600,000 clones, roughly 16% found once; its top ten account for about 0.086%. The sequencing sample was made of naive CD4+ T cells from blood. The receptors were sampled from a man in his late teens or twenties in good health. Both conserved end residues are part of each CDR3. D genes are given only for firm matches. The size field is filled for only some rows; it gives once, few, many or a size class.

J gene: TRBJ1-1
V gene: TRBV11-3
clone size: NA
D gene: TRBD1
CDR3 DNA: TGTGCCAGCAGCCGGACAGGGGGCGTGGACACTGAAGCTTTCTTT
CDR3 protein: CASSRTGGVDTEAFF

J gene: TRBJ2-3
V gene: TRBV6-5
clone size: NA
D gene: NA
CDR3 DNA: TGTGCCAGCAGGGCCCCGGTGACAGATACGCAGTATTTT
CDR3 protein: CASRAPVTDTQYF

J gene: TRBJ1-6
V gene: TRBV20-1
clone size: NA
D gene: NA
CDR3 DNA: TGCAGTGCCGTTTCAGGGGTGCCCCTCCACTTT
CDR3 protein: CSAVSGVPLHF

J gene: TRBJ1-1
V gene: TRBV7-3
clone size: NA
D gene: NA
CDR3 DNA: TGTGCCAGCAGCTTATCCGGGCTTGCCGCTTTCTTT
CDR3 protein: CASSLSGLAAFF

J gene: TRBJ2-5
V gene: TRBV6-1
clone size: few
D gene: NA
CDR3 DNA: TGTGCCAGCTCTCCCGCGGGGGCCGGGCAAGAGACCCAGTACTTC
CDR3 protein: CASSPAGAGQETQYF

J gene: TRBJ2-1
V gene: TRBV12-2
clone size: few
D gene: NA
CDR3 DNA: TGTGCAAGTCGCTCCCCCTCGACAGGGGATGAGCAGTTCTTC
CDR3 protein: CASRSPSTGDEQFF

J gene: TRBJ2-2
V gene: TRBV19
clone size: few
D gene: NA
CDR3 DNA: TGTGCCAGTGGTACAGGGACTACCAACACCGGGGAGCTGTTTTTT
CDR3 protein: CASGTGTTNTGELFF

J gene: TRBJ2-3
V gene: TRBV14
clone size: NA
D gene: NA
CDR3 DNA: TGTGCCAGCAGCCAAAGTTTCCGGGCCCGCACAGATACGCAGTATTTT
CDR3 protein: CASSQSFRARTDTQYF

J gene: TRBJ1-1
V gene: TRBV7-2
clone size: few
D gene: NA
CDR3 DNA: TGTGCCAGCAGCTTAGGGGGGTTGAACACTGAAGCTTTCTTT
CDR3 protein: CASSLGGLNTEAFF

J gene: TRBJ1-2
V gene: TRBV9
clone size: NA
D gene: NA
CDR3 DNA: TGTGCCAGCAGCACCCAACCCACAGTTAACTATGGCTACACCTTC
CDR3 protein: CASSTQPTVNYGYTF

J gene: TRBJ2-7
V gene: TRBV7-2
clone size: NA
D gene: TRBD1
CDR3 DNA: TGTGCCAGCAGCTACCGGGACAGGGATCGGTACTACGAGCAGTACTTC
CDR3 protein: CASSYRDRDRYYEQYF

J gene: TRBJ1-1
V gene: TRBV29-1
clone size: NA
D gene: TRBD1
CDR3 DNA: TGCAGCGTCCGAGGACAGGGGGGTAAGAACACTGAAGCTTTCTTT
CDR3 protein: CSVRGQGGKNTEAFF

J gene: TRBJ2-1
V gene: TRBV9
clone size: NA
D gene: TRBD2
CDR3 DNA: TGTGCCAGCACCGAGACTAGCGGGAAGAGCAATGAGCAGTTCTTC
CDR3 protein: CASTETSGKSNEQFF

J gene: TRBJ2-7
V gene: TRBV2
clone size: NA
D gene: NA
CDR3 DNA: TGTGCCAGCAGTCTTGCGGGGTTGTCTTTC
CDR3 protein: CASSLAGLSF

J gene: TRBJ2-3
V gene: TRBV4-2
clone size: few
D gene: TRBD2
CDR3 DNA: TGTGCCAGCAGCCATTCCCTTCCTCCTGCGGGAGGGATCACAGATACGCAGTATTTT
CDR3 protein: CASSHSLPPAGGITDTQYF

J gene: TRBJ2-5
V gene: TRBV28
clone size: few
D gene: NA
CDR3 DNA: TGTGCCAGCAGTTTAGAGACAGCTCAAGAGACCCAGTACTTC
CDR3 protein: CASSLETAQETQYF

J gene: TRBJ1-2
V gene: TRBV28
clone size: NA
D gene: NA
CDR3 DNA: TGTGCCAGCATTGACACCTACTATGGCTACACCTTC
CDR3 protein: CASIDTYYGYTF

J gene: TRBJ1-5
V gene: TRBV4-2
clone size: NA
D gene: TRBD1
CDR3 DNA: TGTGCCAGCAGCCAAGGTGAGGGGGCGGGTGGCAATCAGCCCCAGCATTTT
CDR3 protein: CASSQGEGAGGNQPQHF

J gene: TRBJ2-2
V gene: TRBV27
clone size: NA
D gene: NA
CDR3 DNA: TGTGCCAGCAGTTTCCTGGGGCTGGACACCGGGGAGCTGTTTTTT
CDR3 protein: CASSFLGLDTGELFF

J gene: TRBJ1-4
V gene: TRBV5-4
clone size: NA
D gene: TRBD1
CDR3 DNA: TGTGCCAGCAGCTCGATCCCTGGGACAGGGTATGAAAAACTGTTTTTT
CDR3 protein: CASSSIPGTGYEKLFF

J gene: TRBJ2-7
V gene: TRBV7-9
clone size: few
D gene: NA
CDR3 DNA: TGTGCCAGCAGCTTAGGGTTGACTAAACCCGCCCACGAGCAGTACTTC
CDR3 protein: CASSLGLTKPAHEQYF

J gene: TRBJ1-3
V gene: TRBV9
clone size: NA
D gene: TRBD1
CDR3 DNA: TGTGCCAGCAGCGTAGTGGGCGGGACAGGTTCCCCATCCTCTGGAAACACCATATATTTT
CDR3 protein: CASSVVGGTGSPSSGNTIYF

J gene: TRBJ2-5
V gene: TRBV7-2
clone size: NA
D gene: NA
CDR3 DNA: TGTGCCAGCAGCTTCGGAGGGGGACAAGAGACCCAGTACTTC
CDR3 protein: CASSFGGGQETQYF

J gene: TRBJ1-1
V gene: TRBV6-6
clone size: few
D gene: TRBD1
CDR3 DNA: TGTGCCAGCAGTTACTCGATACAGGGGCCCCGGGTTGAAGCTTTCTTT
CDR3 protein: CASSYSIQGPRVEAFF

J gene: TRBJ2-1
V gene: TRBV11-3
clone size: few
D gene: TRBD1
CDR3 DNA: TGTGCCAGCAGCTCAAGGCTGACAGGGAGCTCCTACAATGAGCAGTTCTTC
CDR3 protein: CASSSRLTGSSYNEQFF

J gene: TRBJ2-7
V gene: TRBV7-7
clone size: NA
D gene: NA
CDR3 DNA: TGTGCCAGCAGCTTATTCGGCGGTCAGGGTTACGAGCAGTACTTC
CDR3 protein: CASSLFGGQGYEQYF

J gene: TRBJ2-3
V gene: TRBV4-3
clone size: NA
D gene: NA
CDR3 DNA: TGCGCCAGCAGCCAAGTGACAGGAACGCAGTATTTT
CDR3 protein: CASSQVTGTQYF

J gene: TRBJ1-4
V gene: TRBV5-4
clone size: few
D gene: NA
CDR3 DNA: TGTGCCAGCAGCCTCGGGACTTCCCAAAGGGAAAAACTGTTTTTT
CDR3 protein: CASSLGTSQREKLFF

J gene: TRBJ2-3
V gene: TRBV5-1
clone size: few
D gene: NA
CDR3 DNA: TGCGCCAGCAGCTATTGGGGTCGTACAGATACGCAGTATTTT
CDR3 protein: CASSYWGRTDTQYF